The 5 T cell receptor beta chains below come from one sample, sequenced in a study of T-cell memory formation after mild COVID-19 (dated by TCRdb to about 2021). Library preparation employed 5' RACE. Reads for this sample came from an Illumina NovaSeq 6000. TCRdb trimmed public reads at Q25 via fastp, called clones via MiXCR and kept in-frame beta chains. Each entry merges the rows of one CDR3 protein and shows their most common DNA and genes. A total of about 100,000 distinct CDR3 sequences appear in this sample, roughly a sixth of them only once. Of the sample, about 6% falls within the top ten clones. The sequenced sample was PBMCs or a T cell subset sorted from them (not recorded which). These receptors all stem from a man aged 18 to 30 who had mild COVID-19 (a few samples of this study predate the infection). The sample titles of this study are shuffled in the database, so cell type and time point are left out; the donor was told from shared clones.

This clonotype was recorded a few times. The conserved final phenylalanine or tryptophan is absent from the CDR3, which likely points to a read error. The CDR3, as DNA: TGTGCCAGCAGCGCGACAGGGACTAGCGGGCGAATCGCCTACAATGAGCAGTTCCTC. Its translation is CASSATGTSGRIAYNEQFL. The rearrangement joins TRBV5-5 to TRBJ2-1, with 12 bases lining up with TRBD2. Trimming removed 4 bases from V and 2 bases from J; junction bases left unmatched: 13. This CDR3 is 19 amino acids long. In germline, CDR1 is SGHKS, CDR2 YYEKEE (reference sequence).

V gene TRBV11-3 combines with J gene TRBJ1-3, with D tentatively TRBD1 (5 bases). V gave up 7 bases and J gave up 7 bases, with 8 bases separating them. The CDR3 length is 11 residues. Per the germline V gene, CDR1 is SGHNT and CDR2 is YENEEA. CDR3 loop: CASTGRNTIYF. Written as DNA, the CDR3 is TGTGCCAGCACAGGGAGGAACACCATATATTTT.

J is TRBJ2-5 and V is TRBV7-6, with D perhaps given as TRBD1 or TRBD2 (6 bases each). The V and J ends lost 4 bases and 5 bases respectively, with 14 bases between them. This CDR3 has 14 amino acids. From germline, CDR1 is SGHVS and CDR2 FNYEAQ. The CDR3 loop reads CASSSYGGGETQYF. The CDR3 coding sequence is TGTGCCAGCAGCTCCTACGGGGGCGGGGAGACCCAGTACTTC.

This clonotype was recorded many times. This chain uses TRBV7-2 with TRBJ2-3; maybe TRBD1 (5 bases). Germline V gene sequence: CDR1 SGHTA, CDR2 FQGNSA. CDR3 length: 13 amino acids. Trimming stripped 3 bases from V and 1 base from J, with 5 bases between. DNA of the CDR3: TGTGCCAGCAGCTTCAGGGGCACAGATACGCAGTATTTT. Protein product: CASSFRGTDTQYF.

The chain carries TRBV3-1 and TRBJ1-2; D unclear. Germline V CDR1 and CDR2: LGHDT, YNNKEL (reference sequence). V gave up 1 base and J gave up 7 bases, with 13 bases separating them. The CDR3 runs 14 residues. This CDR3 is CASSQVGGRPGYTF. The CDR3 coding sequence is TGTGCCAGCAGCCAAGTCGGCGGAAGGCCTGGCTACACCTTC.